A single sample is the source of the 25 T cell receptor beta chains below, sequenced in a study of blood T cell repertoires in COVID-19. The data were produced by immunoSEQ multiplex PCR, yet TCRdb's version contains in-frame clones alone and is incomplete. This table has approximately 92,000 clones, over 80% appearing once. Material: peripheral blood. The receptors shown here come from a man between 45 and 60 years old with acute or convalescent COVID-19.

This clone was counted between two and nine times. The chain carries TRBV18 and TRBJ2-7; 10 bases fit TRBD2. The J segment lost 1 base and the V segment lost 5 bases, leaving 11 bases of the junction unmatched. The germline gives CDR1 KGHSH, CDR2 LQKENI. CDR3 length: 17 residues. As DNA, the CDR3 is TGTGCCAGCTCATCCTACTCCCTAGCGGGAGCGTCCTACGAGCAGTACTTC. Residues: CASSSYSLAGASYEQYF.

The chain employs TRBV6-5 and TRBJ1-1, with unresolved D. V was pared by 4 bases and J by 2 bases, with 8 bases between. This CDR3 has 13 residues. Germline V lookup: CDR1 MNHEY, CDR2 SVGAGI. CDR3 amino acids: CASSFQVNTEAFF. The CDR3 DNA reads TGTGCCAGCAGTTTCCAGGTAAACACTGAAGCTTTCTTT.

A few counts support this clone. The chain is built from TRBV19 and TRBJ2-3; 11 bases fit TRBD2. The CDR3 is made up of 15 amino acids. Trimming at V came to 5 bases and at J to 2 bases, leaving 3 bases not matched to a gene. The germline V gene has CDR1 LNHDA and CDR2 SQIVND (reference sequence). The CDR3, as DNA: TGTGCCAGTAGTCTAGCGGGAGGCCCCACAGATACGCAGTATTTT. It encodes CASSLAGGPTDTQYF.

This clone was observed a single time. The V gene is TRBV4-3, the J gene TRBJ2-2, with D uncertain. Between the trimmed V and J ends, which lost 0 bases and 7 bases, there was a span of 6 bases. CDR1 is LGHNA and CDR2 is YSLEER in the germline V gene. The CDR3 extends over 13 amino acids. CDR3: CASSQERDGELFF. The DNA of the CDR3 is TGCGCCAGCAGCCAAGAGCGTGACGGGGAGCTGTTTTTT.

To note about this clone: One end of the junction is discordant with germline, which a read error may explain. The chain uses TRBV6-5 and TRBJ1-5; TRBD1 agrees at 7 bases. The CDR3 runs to 13 residues. CDR1 and CDR2 from the germline V gene are MNHEY and SVGAGI. CDR3 region: CASTYRGYQPQHF. In DNA, the CDR3 is TGTGCCAGCACTTACAGGGGTTATCAGCCCCAGCATTTT.

The chain combines TRBV27 with TRBJ1-1; TRBD1 is a possible D gene (5 bases). CDR3 length equals 13 residues. From germline, CDR1 is MNHEY and CDR2 SMNVEV (reference sequence). V lost 6 bases to trimming and J lost 4 bases, with 12 bases between them. The CDR3 is CASRLGPGTEAFF. Here the CDR3 DNA reads TGTGCCAGCAGGTTGGGGCCCGGCACTGAAGCTTTCTTT.

This chain connects TRBV19 to TRBJ2-3; TRBD2 matches at 9 bases. Losses at the gene ends were 4 bases for V and 2 bases for J; bases not matched to a gene: 10. The CDR3 is made up of 17 amino acids. The germline CDR1 and CDR2 sequences are LNHDA and SQIVND (reference sequence). The CDR3 spells CASSTIGLAGNTDTQYF. The CDR3, as DNA: TGTGCCAGTAGTACAATTGGGCTAGCGGGGAACACAGATACGCAGTATTTT.

The chain recombines TRBV7-2 with TRBJ1-2, with TRBD1 matching 8 bases. CDR1 SGHTA and CDR2 FQGNSA come from the germline V gene. The CDR3 contains 16 residues. V shed 1 base, J shed 8 bases, and the junction held 12 bases outside the gene matches. CDR3 bases: TGTGCCAGCAGCTTAGGACAGGGGACACCTGGGGGGGGCTACACCTTC. It specifies CASSLGQGTPGGGYTF.

This chain joins TRBV19 and TRBJ1-4; possibly TRBD1 for D (6 bases). The V end lost 6 bases, the J end lost 8 bases, and 13 bases lay between the germline ends. The germline V gene encodes CDR1 LNHDA and CDR2 SQIVND (reference sequence). The length of the CDR3 is 13 residues. The CDR3 nucleotides are TGTGCCAGTAGACTGGGGGCCGAGGAAAAACTGTTTTTT. It encodes CASRLGAEEKLFF. Full variable domain (rest looked up from reference TRBV19 and TRBJ1-4): DGGITQSPKYLFRKEGQNVTLSCEQNLNHDAMYWYRQDPGQGLRLIYYSQIVNDFQKGDIAEGYSVSREKKESFPLTVTSAQKNPTAFYLCASRLGAEEKLFFGSGTQLSVL.

The gene calls are TRBV19 and TRBJ2-2; TRBD2 agrees at 9 bases. The CDR3 consists of 17 residues. J was trimmed by 0 bases and V by 1 base; bases with no gene match: 3. Looked up from germline, CDR1 is LNHDA and CDR2 is SQIVND (reference sequence). The CDR3 loop reads CASSIGAGGPNTGELFF. The CDR3 DNA is TGTGCCAGTAGTATAGGCGCGGGAGGGCCGAACACCGGGGAGCTGTTTTTT.

The chain couples TRBV30 to TRBJ1-4; 11 positions agree with TRBD1. The CDR3 covers 13 residues. V lost 6 bases to trimming and J lost 10 bases; unmatched junction nucleotides: 7. Germline loops: CDR1 GTSNPN, CDR2 SVGIG (reference sequence). The CDR3 region is CACGGTGGGKLFF. The CDR3 nucleotides read TGTGCCTGCGGCGGGACAGGGGGGGGAAAACTGTTTTTT.

The CDR3 sequence is CASSTAGTTDTQYF. The DNA for the CDR3 is TGTGCCAGCAGTACAGCGGGAACCACAGATACGCAGTATTTT. The V gene is TRBV7-9, the J gene TRBJ2-3; 7 bases are a match to TRBD2. Germline values: CDR1 SEHNR, CDR2 FQNEAQ (reference sequence). CDR3 size: 14 residues. V was clipped by 6 bases and J by 2 bases; unmatched bases: 5.

This chain joins TRBV4-1 and TRBJ2-7, with 7 bases aligning to TRBD2. Germline lookup yields CDR1 MGHRA and CDR2 YSYEKL. This CDR3 is built from 16 residues. With V trimmed by 0 bases and J by 0 bases, 5 bases remained unmatched. The CDR3 nucleotides are TGCGCCAGCAGCCAAGATCCTAGCGGTAGCTCCTACGAGCAGTACTTC. Translated, it gives CASSQDPSGSSYEQYF.

The chain joins TRBV2 to TRBJ2-1, with D perhaps matching TRBD1 (6 bases). Germline values: CDR1 SNHLY, CDR2 FYNNEI. The CDR3 totals 17 residues. V was cut by 1 base and J by 4 bases, with 17 bases left in between. CDR3 protein: CASSEDEPPQGYNEQFF. The CDR3 nucleotides read TGTGCCAGCAGTGAAGACGAACCACCACAGGGTTACAATGAGCAGTTCTTC.

J is TRBJ1-4 and V is TRBV4-2; D is perhaps TRBD1 (5 bases). Germline V lookup: CDR1 LGHNA, CDR2 YNFKEQ. V gave up 0 bases and J gave up 2 bases, with 7 bases separating them. This CDR3 comprises 15 residues. The CDR3 region is CASSQEPGTNEKLFF. The CDR3 coding sequence is TGTGCCAGCAGCCAAGAGCCAGGGACTAATGAAAAACTGTTTTTT.

This clone was seen a handful of times. The chain joins TRBV7-2 to TRBJ1-5; 10 positions agree with TRBD1. Germline-derived CDR1 and CDR2 are SGHTA and FQGNSA. Trimming cost V 4 bases and J 1 base; bases outside gene matches: 4. The CDR3 loop spans 16 amino acids. The CDR3 DNA reads as TGTGCCAGCAGCTCCTGGACAGGGGGGAGCAATCAGCCCCAGCATTTT. Translating it yields CASSSWTGGSNQPQHF.

V and J are TRBV30 and TRBJ1-1; a possible D gene is TRBD1 (5 bases). The CDR3 is 15 amino acids. Germline assignment: CDR1 GTSNPN and CDR2 SVGIG (reference sequence). V was pared by 6 bases and J by 0 bases, with 17 bases between. CDR3 protein: CACRDFRSVNTEAFF. As DNA, the CDR3 is TGTGCCTGTCGGGACTTTCGCTCCGTGAACACTGAAGCTTTCTTT.

The rearrangement joins TRBV11-2 to TRBJ1-1; TRBD1 might be the D (6 bases). Germline assignment: CDR1 SGHAT and CDR2 FQNNGV. The V end was cut by 4 bases, the J end by 7 bases, with 16 bases between. The CDR3 is made up of 14 amino acids. The CDR3 nucleotides read TGTGCCAGCAGCTCGACAGGCTCCGGGCTTGAAGCTTTCTTT. Protein product: CASSSTGSGLEAFF.

This clone came up once. The chain combines TRBV30 with TRBJ2-5; weak D call: TRBD2 (5 bases). Deletions cut 2 bases from V and 7 bases from J, with 11 bases between. CDR1 is GTSNPN, CDR2 SVGIG, per germline (reference sequence). The CDR3 loop spans 12 amino acids. CDR3 sequence: CAWSSGSGTQYF. The CDR3 DNA follows: TGTGCCTGGAGTTCGGGGAGTGGGACCCAGTACTTC.

The V call is TRBV6-5, the J call TRBJ1-1; 7 bases line up with TRBD1. CDR1 MNHEY and CDR2 SVGAGI come from the germline V gene. CDR3 length equals 13 residues. With 0 bases clipped from V and 7 bases from J, the junction kept 2 bases outside the gene matches. The CDR3 is CASSYSTGYEAFF. CDR3 DNA sequence: TGTGCCAGCAGTTACTCGACAGGGTATGAAGCTTTCTTT.

The chain couples TRBV30 to TRBJ2-3; 13 nucleotides agree with TRBD2. Germline lookup yields CDR1 GTSNPN and CDR2 SVGIG (reference sequence). The V segment lost 5 bases and the J segment 4 bases; nucleotides outside the gene matches: 6. The CDR3 loop spans 15 amino acids. For the CDR3, the DNA is TGTGCCTGGGCACTAGCGGGAGGGCCTTCAGATACGCAGTATTTT. It translates to CAWALAGGPSDTQYF.

The V call is TRBV19, the J call TRBJ2-5; possibly TRBD1 for D (5 bases). The germline V gene encodes CDR1 LNHDA and CDR2 SQIVND (reference sequence). The CDR3 totals 12 residues. V was trimmed by 4 bases and J by 5 bases, leaving 8 bases between them. CDR3 sequence: CASSTGYETQYF. In DNA, the CDR3 is TGTGCCAGTAGTACAGGGTATGAGACCCAGTACTTC.

This rearrangement joins TRBV19 to TRBJ2-5, with TRBD2 matching over 7 bases. Germline lookup yields CDR1 LNHDA and CDR2 SQIVND (reference sequence). The CDR3 length is 14 residues. Germline trimming cut 7 bases from V and 2 bases from J; bases unmatched to any gene: 7. In DNA, the CDR3 is TGTGCCAGTAATATGGGAGGGACGCAAGAGACCCAGTACTTC. It specifies CASNMGGTQETQYF.

Worth noting for this clone: Other DNA variants within this sample encode the same CDR3. V gene TRBV19 combines with J gene TRBJ1-4; D gene uncertain. This CDR3 has 13 residues. V was pared by 4 bases and J by 0 bases, with 3 bases between. Germline CDR1 LNHDA, CDR2 SQIVND (reference sequence). The DNA for the CDR3 is TGTGCCAGTAGTACAGCAACTAATGAAAAACTGTTTTTT. It yields the protein CASSTATNEKLFF.

This chain connects TRBV5-4 to TRBJ2-1; 10 bases agree with TRBD2. CDR1 and CDR2 (germline): SGHNT, YYREEE (reference sequence). The J segment lost 6 bases and the V segment lost 2 bases, leaving 8 bases of the junction unmatched. This CDR3 is built from 16 residues. CDR3 region: CASSFPSGSKSNEQFF. The DNA of the CDR3 is TGTGCCAGCAGCTTCCCTAGCGGGAGCAAAAGCAATGAGCAGTTCTTC. The full variable domain, rest sourced from reference TRBV5-4 and TRBJ2-1, is ETGVTQSPTHLIKTRGQQVTLRCSSQSGHNTVSWYQQALGQGPQFIFQYYREEENGRGNFPPRFSGLQFPNYSSELNVNALELDDSALYLCASSFPSGSKSNEQFFGPGTRLTVL.